This record looks at one T cell receptor (beta chain) sequence and its context. The source of the sample is a study of blood T cell repertoires in COVID-19. For the study at large: Italy, Spain and the United States were the sources of the convalescent and acute COVID-19 samples. The cDNA or gDNA used as material had been derived from T cells, B-cell-depleted T cells, or PBMCs.

The CDR3 has 15 residues. Germline trimming cut 0 bases from V and 2 bases from J; bases unmatched to any gene: 0. CDR1 and CDR2 from the germline V gene are SGDLS and YYNGEE. In the original analysis: The authors estimated nucleated cell counts from reference gene primer amplification. Repertoires were generated with immunoSEQ multiplex PCR, while TCRdb's copy carries only in-frame clones and drops some. The V and J calls and clone size are taken from that table; D and trimming were inferred from the DNA. The profile shows approximately 260,000 clones, less than 90% of them singletons. Sequenced material: peripheral blood. This TCR was recovered from a man between 60 and 70 years old who had recovered from COVID-19. The gene calls are TRBV9 and TRBJ1-3, with 9 bases lining up with TRBD1. DNA for the CDR3: TGTGCCAGCAGCGTAGGACAGGGGGCTGGAAACACCATATATTTT. Translation gives CASSVGQGAGNTIYF.